The rows below give T cell receptor beta chains drawn from one sample of a study of CD8 T cells in ankylosing spondylitis. From the 5' RACE reads, TCRdb called clonotypes with MiXCR, one entry per CDR3 protein. The table records around 770,000 distinct CDR3 sequences, under 20% of them present only once. Material: blood, either unsorted or a sorted T cell fraction (not recorded which). Receptors were obtained from a male donor with ankylosing spondylitis. Each CDR3 is given with its conserved first and last residue. Fields, in order: J gene, D gene, V gene, clone size, CDR3 protein, CDR3 DNA. A D gene is named only where the DNA matches it firmly. Expanded clones get a size class; other rows say once, few or many, or leave the size out.

J: TRBJ2-3
D: TRBD2
V: TRBV7-3
size: few
CDR3: CASSPRGGLDTQYF
DNA: TGTGCCAGCAGCCCGCGGGGGGGCCTTGATACGCAGTATTTT

J: TRBJ2-3
D: .
V: TRBV12-3/TRBV12-4
size: .
CDR3: CASTSSADTQYF
DNA: TGTGCCAGCACTTCCAGCGCGGATACGCAGTATTTT

J: TRBJ1-5
D: TRBD1
V: TRBV24-1
size: few
CDR3: CATSEQSPWTGVNQPQHF
DNA: TGTGCCACCAGTGAGCAGAGCCCCTGGACAGGAGTGAATCAGCCCCAGCATTTT

J: TRBJ2-5
D: TRBD2
V: TRBV12-3/TRBV12-4
size: .
CDR3: CASREAGGGETQYF
DNA: TGTGCCAGCAGAGAAGCGGGAGGAGGAGAGACCCAGTACTTC

J: TRBJ1-5
D: .
V: TRBV30
size: .
CDR3: CAWSPRRPEPQHF
DNA: TGTGCCTGGAGTCCCCGACGTCCGGAACCTCAGCATTTT

J: TRBJ2-1
D: TRBD2
V: TRBV5-1
size: many
CDR3: CASSLTSGSSYNEQFF
DNA: TGCGCCAGCAGCTTGACTAGCGGGAGCTCCTACAATGAGCAGTTCTTC

J: TRBJ2-3
D: TRBD2
V: TRBV12-3/TRBV12-4
size: few
CDR3: CASSSHRTSGASSTDTQYF
DNA: TGTGCCAGCAGCTCACACCGGACTAGCGGAGCCTCTAGCACAGATACGCAGTATTTT

J: TRBJ2-6
D: .
V: TRBV11-2
size: many
CDR3: CASSAQISGANVLTF
DNA: TGTGCCAGCAGCGCCCAGATCTCTGGGGCCAACGTCCTGACTTTC

J: TRBJ2-5
D: TRBD2
V: TRBV11-1
size: few
CDR3: CASSHQNLLAGQETQYF
DNA: TGTGCCAGCAGCCATCAGAACCTACTAGCGGGTCAAGAGACCCAGTACTTC

J: TRBJ2-7
D: .
V: TRBV20-1
size: .
CDR3: CSVPASYEQYF
DNA: TGCAGTGTCCCGGCCTCCTACGAGCAGTACTTC

J: TRBJ2-7
D: TRBD2
V: TRBV5-1
size: .
CDR3: CASSLGLAGAGKAYEQYF
DNA: TGCGCCAGCAGCTTGGGACTAGCGGGAGCGGGGAAAGCCTACGAGCAGTACTTC

J: TRBJ1-2
D: .
V: TRBV7-2
size: .
CDR3: CASSLSRGAEDYTF
DNA: TGTGCCAGCAGCTTGAGCAGGGGAGCTGAGGACTACACCTTC

J: TRBJ2-2
D: .
V: TRBV4-1
size: few
CDR3: CASSQGLGWDANTGELFF
DNA: TGCGCCAGCAGCCAAGGGCTAGGTTGGGACGCGAACACCGGGGAGCTGTTTTTT

J: TRBJ1-5
D: .
V: TRBV4-2
size: .
CDR3: CASSHDTKGGHPQHF
DNA: TGTGCCAGCAGCCACGATACGAAGGGCGGTCACCCCCAGCATTTT

J: TRBJ1-2
D: TRBD1
V: TRBV4-3
size: few
CDR3: CASSQAQGGRYYGYTF
DNA: TGCGCCAGCAGCCAAGCACAGGGGGGAAGGTACTATGGCTACACCTTC

J: TRBJ2-5
D: TRBD2
V: TRBV4-1
size: few
CDR3: CASSHPHTTSEEETQYF
DNA: TGCGCCAGCAGCCACCCACATACGACTAGCGAGGAGGAGACCCAGTACTTC

J: TRBJ2-1
D: TRBD1
V: TRBV5-6
size: .
CDR3: CASSSVSGGNNEQFF
DNA: TGTGCCAGCAGCTCAGTATCAGGGGGAAACAATGAGCAGTTCTTC

J: TRBJ2-7
D: TRBD2
V: TRBV20-1
size: .
CDR3: CSARDPLAGGYSSYEQYF
DNA: TGCAGTGCTAGAGATCCTCTAGCGGGAGGATACTCTTCCTACGAGCAGTACTTC

J: TRBJ1-1
D: TRBD1
V: TRBV7-9
size: few
CDR3: CASSSDRVGAEAFF
DNA: TGTGCCAGCAGCTCAGACAGGGTAGGCGCTGAAGCTTTCTTT

J: TRBJ1-2
D: .
V: TRBV30
size: .
CDR3: CAWSVQGANYGYTF
DNA: TGTGCCTGGAGTGTTCAGGGAGCTAACTATGGCTACACCTTC

J: TRBJ2-7
D: TRBD1
V: TRBV11-1
size: .
CDR3: CASSPRTGKFYEQYF
DNA: TGTGCCAGCAGCCCACGGACAGGGAAGTTCTACGAGCAGTACTTC

J: TRBJ2-5
D: .
V: TRBV7-3
size: .
CDR3: CASSLGLGAEETQYF
DNA: TGTGCCAGCAGCTTAGGACTGGGAGCGGAGGAGACCCAGTACTTC

J: TRBJ1-5
D: .
V: TRBV24-1
size: few
CDR3: CATSEWQSNQPQHF
DNA: TGTGCCACCAGTGAGTGGCAGAGCAATCAGCCCCAGCATTTT

J: TRBJ2-2
D: .
V: TRBV7-2
size: few
CDR3: CASSNYGELFF
DNA: TGTGCCAGCAGCAACTACGGGGAGCTGTTTTTT

J: TRBJ2-7
D: .
V: TRBV20-1
size: few
CDR3: CSAKVSYEQYF
DNA: TGCAGTGCTAAGGTTTCCTACGAGCAGTACTTC

J: TRBJ2-2
D: TRBD1
V: TRBV3-1
size: .
CDR3: CASSQEHRGAATGELFF
DNA: TGTGCCAGCAGCCAAGAGCACAGGGGGGCCGCCACCGGGGAGCTGTTTTTT

J: TRBJ2-1
D: .
V: TRBV20-1
size: once
CDR3: CSARDVGRGLIYNEQFF
DNA: TGCAGTGCTAGAGATGTTGGGAGGGGGTTGATCTACAATGAGCAGTTCTTC

J: TRBJ2-7
D: TRBD2
V: TRBV10-3
size: .
CDR3: CAISEPGRGTYEQYF
DNA: TGTGCCATCAGTGAGCCGGGGAGGGGCACCTACGAGCAGTACTTC

J: TRBJ1-6
D: .
V: TRBV12-3/TRBV12-4
size: few
CDR3: CASSPGDYNSPLHF
DNA: TGTGCCAGCAGTCCAGGGGATTATAATTCACCCCTCCACTTT

J: TRBJ2-3
D: TRBD2
V: TRBV9
size: few
CDR3: CASSVDTSGRTQYF
DNA: TGTGCCAGCAGCGTAGATACTAGCGGCCGTACGCAGTATTTT

J: TRBJ2-2
D: .
V: TRBV29-1
size: .
CDR3: CSVERVNTGELFF
DNA: TGCAGCGTTGAAAGGGTTAACACCGGGGAGCTGTTTTTT

J: TRBJ2-5
D: TRBD1
V: TRBV6-1
size: .
CDR3: CATKERDRVETQYF
DNA: TGTGCCACCAAAGAGCGGGACAGGGTTGAGACCCAGTACTTC

J: TRBJ2-1
D: .
V: TRBV24-1
size: few
CDR3: CATSGGDKSYNEQFF
DNA: TGTGCCACCAGTGGCGGAGACAAGTCCTACAATGAGCAGTTCTTC